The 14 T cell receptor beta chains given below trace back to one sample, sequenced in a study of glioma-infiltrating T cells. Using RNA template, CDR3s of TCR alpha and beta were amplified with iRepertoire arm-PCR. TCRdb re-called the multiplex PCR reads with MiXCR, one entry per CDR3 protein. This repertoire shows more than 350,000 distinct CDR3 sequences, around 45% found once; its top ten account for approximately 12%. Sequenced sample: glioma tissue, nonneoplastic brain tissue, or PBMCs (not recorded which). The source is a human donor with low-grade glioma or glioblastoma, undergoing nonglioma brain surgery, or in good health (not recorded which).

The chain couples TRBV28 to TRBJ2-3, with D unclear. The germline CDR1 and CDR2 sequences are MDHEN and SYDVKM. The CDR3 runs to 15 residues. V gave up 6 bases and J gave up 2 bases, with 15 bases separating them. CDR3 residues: CASSPYNLNTDTQYF. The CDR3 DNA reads TGTGCCAGCAGCCCATATAATCTTAACACAGATACGCAGTATTTT.

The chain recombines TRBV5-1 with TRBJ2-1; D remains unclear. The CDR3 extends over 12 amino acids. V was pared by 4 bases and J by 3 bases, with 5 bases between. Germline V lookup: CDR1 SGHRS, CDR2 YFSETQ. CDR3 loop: CASSVIYNEQFF. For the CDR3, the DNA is TGCGCCAGCAGCGTAATCTACAATGAGCAGTTCTTC.

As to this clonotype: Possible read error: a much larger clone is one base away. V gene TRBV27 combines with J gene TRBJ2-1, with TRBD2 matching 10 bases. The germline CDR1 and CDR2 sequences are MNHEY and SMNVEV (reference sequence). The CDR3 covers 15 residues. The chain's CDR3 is CASSSGLAIYNEQLF. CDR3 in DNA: TGTGCCAGCAGTTCGGGACTAGCGATCTACAATGAGCAGCTCTTC.

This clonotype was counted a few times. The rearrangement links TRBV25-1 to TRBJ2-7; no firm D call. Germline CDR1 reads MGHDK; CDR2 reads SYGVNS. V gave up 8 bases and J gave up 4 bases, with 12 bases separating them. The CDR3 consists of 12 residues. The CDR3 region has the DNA TGTGCCAGCCGCGACGGGTTATACGAGCAGTACTTC. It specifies CASRDGLYEQYF.

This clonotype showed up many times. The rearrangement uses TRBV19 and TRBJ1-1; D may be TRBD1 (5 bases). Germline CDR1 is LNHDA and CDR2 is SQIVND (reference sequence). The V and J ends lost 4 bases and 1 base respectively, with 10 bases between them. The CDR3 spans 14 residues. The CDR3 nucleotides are TGTGCCAGTAGTACAAGACAGAGGAACACTGAAGCTTTCTTT. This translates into CASSTRQRNTEAFF.

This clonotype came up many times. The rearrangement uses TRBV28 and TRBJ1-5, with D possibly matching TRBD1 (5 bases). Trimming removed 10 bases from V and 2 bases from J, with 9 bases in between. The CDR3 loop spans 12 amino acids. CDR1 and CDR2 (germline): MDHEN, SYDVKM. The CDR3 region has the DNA TGTGCCAACCAACAGGGCAATCAGCCCCAGCATTTT. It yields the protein CANQQGNQPQHF.

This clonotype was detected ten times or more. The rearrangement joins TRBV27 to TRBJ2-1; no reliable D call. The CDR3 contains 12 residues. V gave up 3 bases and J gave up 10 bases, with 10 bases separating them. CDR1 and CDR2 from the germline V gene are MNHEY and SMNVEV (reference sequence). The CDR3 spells CASSFEREEQFF. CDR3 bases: TGTGCCAGCAGTTTCGAAAGGGAAGAGCAGTTCTTC.

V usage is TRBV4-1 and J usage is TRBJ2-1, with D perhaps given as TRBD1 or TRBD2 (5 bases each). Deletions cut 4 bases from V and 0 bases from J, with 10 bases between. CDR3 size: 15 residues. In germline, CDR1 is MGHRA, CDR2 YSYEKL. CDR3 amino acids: CASSRERGSYNEQFF. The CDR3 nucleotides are TGCGCCAGCAGCCGAGAGAGGGGCTCCTACAATGAGCAGTTCTTC.

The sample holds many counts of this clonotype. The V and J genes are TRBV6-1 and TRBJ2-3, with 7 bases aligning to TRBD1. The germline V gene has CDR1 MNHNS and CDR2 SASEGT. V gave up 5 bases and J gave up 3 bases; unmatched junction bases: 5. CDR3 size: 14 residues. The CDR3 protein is CASSYDRDTDTQYF. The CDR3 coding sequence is TGTGCCAGCAGTTATGACAGGGATACAGATACGCAGTATTTT.

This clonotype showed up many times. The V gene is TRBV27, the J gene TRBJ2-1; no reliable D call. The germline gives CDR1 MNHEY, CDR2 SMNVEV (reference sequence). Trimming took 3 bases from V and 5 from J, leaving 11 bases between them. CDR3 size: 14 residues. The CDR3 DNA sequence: TGTGCCAGCAGTTTTATTGTAGGAGACAATGAGCAGTTCTTC. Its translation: CASSFIVGDNEQFF.

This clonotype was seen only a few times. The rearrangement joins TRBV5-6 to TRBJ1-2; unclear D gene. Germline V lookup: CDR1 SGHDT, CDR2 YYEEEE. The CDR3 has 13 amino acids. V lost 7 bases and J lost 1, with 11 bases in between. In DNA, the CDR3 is TGTGCCAGCGGTCCTCGTAGTAACTATGGCTACACCTTC. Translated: CASGPRSNYGYTF.

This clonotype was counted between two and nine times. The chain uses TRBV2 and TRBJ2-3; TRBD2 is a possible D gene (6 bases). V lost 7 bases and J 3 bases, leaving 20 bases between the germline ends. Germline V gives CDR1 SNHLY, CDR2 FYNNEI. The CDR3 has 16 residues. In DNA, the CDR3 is TGTGCCAGCACCCCCTGGGGGGAACTTGGTACAGATACGCAGTATTTT. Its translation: CASTPWGELGTDTQYF.

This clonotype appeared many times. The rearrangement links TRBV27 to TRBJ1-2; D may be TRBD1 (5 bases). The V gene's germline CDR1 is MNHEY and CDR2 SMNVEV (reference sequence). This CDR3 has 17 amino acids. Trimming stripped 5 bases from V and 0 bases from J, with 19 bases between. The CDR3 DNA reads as TGTGCCAGCAGTCCCATTGGGTTCGGGGGAGCTAACTATGGCTACACCTTC. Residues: CASSPIGFGGANYGYTF.

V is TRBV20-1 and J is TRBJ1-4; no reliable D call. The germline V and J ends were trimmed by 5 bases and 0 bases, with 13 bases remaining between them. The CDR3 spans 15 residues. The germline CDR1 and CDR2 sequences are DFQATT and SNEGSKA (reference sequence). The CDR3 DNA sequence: TGCAGTGCTGGAGCTTCCGTATCAACTAATGAAAAACTGTTTTTT. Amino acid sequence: CSAGASVSTNEKLFF.